The T cell receptor (beta chain) described here comes from a study of early T cells in non-severe SARS-CoV-2 infection (dated by TCRdb to the early 2020s). With respect to the entire study: Bulk RNA from unsorted whole blood was used for TCR sequencing, so alpha and beta chains could not be paired. General conclusions and limits of the study: VDJdb matching was skewed toward anti-spike CD8 responses, so virus-specific expansions were likely underestimated and private and CD4 specificities were missed.

The CDR3 holds 11 amino acids from the cysteine to the phenylalanine. CDR3 DNA only is kept here, 33 bases in frame from base 1. V lost 6 bases and J lost 3 bases; the stretch between them is 5 bases long. As encoded in the germline V gene, CDR1 is MNHNS while CDR2 is SASEGT. A case-control design nested within a healthcare worker cohort in London, UK, was used, with weekly nasopharyngeal swab PCR tests and blood sampling performed. Between 23 and 31 March 2020, the week of the UK lockdown, healthcare workers were enrolled and then followed up weekly for as long as 16 weeks. This clonotype was observed at least ten times. This receptor's antigen is unknown. No much larger clonotype is one base removed from it; base qualities were not supplied. The library came from 5' RACE. Sequencer: NextSeq 500. Unique molecular identifiers were attached to individual cDNA molecules in the TCR library protocol so that sequencing error and PCR bias could be corrected. Both TCR alpha and beta chains were sequenced, and tight co-correlation was observed between alpha and beta sequence abundances in each sample. For the original study's pipeline: Decombinator V4 was used to perform V gene, J gene and CDR3 annotation of TCR sequences. TCRs were defined as expanded if a significant change between any two time points was detected under a Poisson model with p below 0.0001. TCR abundances were normalised to the total number of TCRs sequenced in each sample and reported as counts per million. MAIT TCRs were defined by TRAV1-2 paired with TRAJ12, TRAJ20 or TRAJ33, and iNKT TCRs by TRAV10 paired with TRAJ18. VDJdb, accessed 1 November 2021, was searched for CMV, EBV and SARS-CoV-2 annotated TCRs, excluding TCRs annotated for multiple antigens. TCRdb's own reprocessing of the public reads used fastp at Q25 and MiXCR and kept productive beta chains. Every distinct CDR3 protein forms one entry, paired with its most common genes and DNA. TCRdb's processing, not the study's, gives the V and J calls here. This sample comprises about 64,000 distinct CDR3 sequences, 4% to 5.5% of them detected only once. Together, the top ten hold just under 5% of the sample.

Recombination connected TRBV6-1 to TRBJ2-5; the D assignment is uncertain and may be TRBD1 or TRBD2, with 5 bases supporting each. Sequencing was done on a sample of whole blood. This TCR was recovered from an adult who was a healthcare worker with PCR-confirmed SARS-CoV-2 infection or an uninfected control (not recorded which). Here the CDR3 is given as CASRGEETQYF. The DNA is TGTGCCAGCAGGGGGGAAGAGACCCAGTACTTC.